The entry that follows covers one T cell receptor (beta chain) sequence. The antigen is not known. Assay: immunoSEQ multiplex PCR; the TCRdb copy retains only in-frame clones and omits some. The sample holds under 150,000 clones; approximately 91% are singletons and the top ten take over 9.5%. CDR1 and CDR2 from the germline V gene are SGHAT and FQNNGV. Trimming stripped 6 bases from V and 0 bases from J, with 9 bases between. The CDR3 sequence is 13 residues long. Every patient had mismatch repair deficiency by PCR or immunohistochemistry. A few pembrolizumab responders had their TCRs sequenced. This sample was taken from a study of PD-1 blockade in mismatch repair-deficient tumors. For the study at large: All were previously treated, progressing patients with 11 to 13 mismatch repair-deficient cancer types. Broader study findings: Rapid post-treatment expansion, then contraction, generally preceding radiologic response, marked tumor-resident clones.

This TCR was sampled from an adult with mismatch repair-deficient cancer. The gene calls are TRBV11-2 and TRBJ2-7, with D uncertain. The specimen comprised peripheral blood, sampled 72 weeks after starting pembrolizumab. CDR3 protein: CASRPPSSYEQYF. The CDR3 nucleotides are TGTGCCAGCAGACCCCCGAGCTCCTACGAGCAGTACTTC. Complete variable domain (other parts from reference TRBV11-2 and TRBJ2-7): EAGVAQSPRYKIIEKRQSVAFWCNPISGHATLYWYQQILGQGPKLLIQFQNNGVVDDSQLPKDRFSAERLKGVDSTLKIQPAKLEDSAVYLCASRPPSSYEQYFGPGTRLTVT.